The 27 T cell receptor beta chains below all came from one sample that was sequenced in a study of blood T cells in healthy people across ages. A J-beta primer mix and a sample-barcoded 5' primer were used in a second PCR of about 7 to 11 cycles. TCRdb analysed the 5' RACE reads with MiXCR anew, one entry per CDR3 protein. The sample yields about 1.8 million distinct CDR3 sequences, 49% seen once. The sample was blood. The source is a woman between 40 and 50 years old in good health.

J is TRBJ2-4 and V is TRBV6-5; possible D gene TRBD2, 5 bases. This CDR3 region has 18 residues. The V and J ends lost 0 bases and 3 bases respectively, with 18 bases between them. CDR1 and CDR2 (germline): MNHEY, SVGAGI. This CDR3 reads CASSYSTEPAVVKNIQYF. CDR3 DNA: TGTGCCAGCAGTTACTCGACCGAACCAGCGGTTGTCAAAAACATTCAGTACTTC.

This clonotype was seen once. The gene calls are TRBV7-3 and TRBJ2-1; D is undetermined. Germline V gene sequence: CDR1 SGHTA, CDR2 FQGTGA. Trimming took 5 bases from V and 8 from J, leaving 13 bases between them. The CDR3 consists of 13 residues. The CDR3 DNA follows: TGTGCCAGCAGCCCTCCAGGTGGGCATGAGCAGTTCTTC. It codes for CASSPPGGHEQFF.

The rearrangement uses TRBV20-1 and TRBJ1-5; no firm D call. V was pared by 4 bases and J by 0 bases, with 16 bases between. The length of the CDR3 is 16 residues. From germline, CDR1 is DFQATT and CDR2 SNEGSKA (reference sequence). CDR3 loop: CSANLGSSYSNQPQHF. The CDR3 region has the DNA TGCAGTGCTAATTTGGGCTCGAGCTATAGCAATCAGCCCCAGCATTTT.

The genes are TRBV12-3 or TRBV12-4 and TRBJ2-6; TRBD1 is a possible D gene (6 bases). V lost 7 bases and J lost 0, with 16 bases in between. CDR3 length: 17 amino acids. The CDR3: CASIVQGHFSGANVLTF. CDR3 nucleotides: TGTGCCAGCATCGTACAGGGCCACTTCTCTGGGGCCAACGTCCTGACTTTC.

The chain couples TRBV4-2 to TRBJ2-3, with D maybe TRBD2 (5 bases). The V end was cut by 2 bases, the J end by 4 bases, with 13 bases between. Germline V gene lookup returns CDR1 LGHNA and CDR2 YNFKEQ. This CDR3 spans 15 amino acids. The CDR3 loop reads CASSQTRVVSDTQYF. The CDR3 bases are TGTGCCAGCAGCCAAACTAGAGTCGTCTCAGATACGCAGTATTTT.

This clonotype was seen more than once but under ten times. The rearrangement joins TRBV29-1 to TRBJ1-2; the match to TRBD1 covers 8 bases. Trimming removed 6 bases from V and 4 bases from J; junction bases left unmatched: 22. Germline assignment: CDR1 SQVTM and CDR2 ANQGSEA. The CDR3 sequence is 18 residues long. CDR3 bases: TGCAGCGTCTATGGACAAGGACAGGGAAAGCTGTCGGTCTATGGCTACACCTTC. Translation: CSVYGQGQGKLSVYGYTF.

The V and J genes are TRBV20-1 and TRBJ2-5; 7 positions agree with TRBD1. The ends lost 5 bases at V and 2 bases at J; junction bases unmatched: 5. CDR3 length: 13 residues. Germline lookup yields CDR1 DFQATT and CDR2 SNEGSKA (reference sequence). The CDR3 coding sequence is TGCAGTGCTGAACCGGGACAGCAAGAGACCCAGTACTTC. This encodes CSAEPGQQETQYF.

This clonotype was picked up a small number of times. The chain uses TRBV4-2 and TRBJ2-3, with a possible D match to TRBD2 (5 bases). CDR1 and CDR2 (germline): LGHNA, YNFKEQ. The V gene lost 0 bases and the J gene lost 4 bases, with 14 bases spanning the gap. This CDR3 region has 16 residues. In DNA, the CDR3 is TGTGCCAGCAGCCAAGACAGAAGTAGCGTCCCAGATACGCAGTATTTT. It is translated as CASSQDRSSVPDTQYF.

This clonotype was seen a single time. The germline gene is not matched at one end of the junction; a read error may be the cause. This rearrangement joins TRBV7-9 to TRBJ1-1, with TRBD1 matching 9 bases. The V gene's germline CDR1 is SEHNR and CDR2 FQNEAQ (reference sequence). CDR3 length: 17 residues. CDR3 nucleotides: TGTGCCAACAGCCGAAGCGGGAGGGACAGGGATAGGCCTGAAGCTTTCTTT. This sequence encodes CANSRSGRDRDRPEAFF.

V usage is TRBV6-1 and J usage is TRBJ2-2; 12 bases match TRBD1. The germline V gene encodes CDR1 MNHNS and CDR2 SASEGT. The CDR3 is 19 amino acids. V gave up 6 bases and J gave up 4 bases; unmatched junction bases: 15. The CDR3 region has the DNA TGTGCCAGCAGCCAATCCGGGACAGGGGGCCCAAGGGGCACCGGGGAGCTGTTTTTT. It encodes CASSQSGTGGPRGTGELFF.

V is TRBV4-3 and J is TRBJ1-5; D unclear. This CDR3 has 16 residues. CDR1 and CDR2 (germline): LGHNA, YSLEER. V dropped 3 bases and J dropped 2 bases, with 14 bases sitting between them. The DNA for the CDR3 is TGCGCCAGCAGCCAGGGCTCTGGGAAGGGCAATCAGCCCCAGCATTTT. It translates to CASSQGSGKGNQPQHF.

This clonotype was seen ten or more times. This chain uses TRBV4-3 with TRBJ2-2, with 13 bases fitting TRBD2. The CDR3 length is 18 residues. Per germline, CDR1 LGHNA and CDR2 YSLEER. J was trimmed by 8 bases and V by 0 bases; bases with no gene match: 9. The CDR3 loop reads CASSQDVTSGGASGELFF. The CDR3 DNA reads TGCGCCAGCAGCCAAGATGTAACTAGCGGGGGGGCGTCGGGGGAGCTGTTTTTT.

This chain connects TRBV29-1 to TRBJ1-2, with a tentative D call TRBD1 (5 bases). Trimming removed 0 bases from V and 5 bases from J, with 7 bases in between. Germline V gene data show CDR1 as SQVTM and CDR2 as ANQGSEA. This CDR3 is 12 amino acids long. The CDR3 nucleotides read TGCAGCGTTGAAGAGGGGGAGTATGGCTACACCTTC. Translated, it gives CSVEEGEYGYTF.

The chain joins TRBV7-3 to TRBJ2-1, with D possibly matching TRBD2 (6 bases). Germline CDR1 reads SGHTA; CDR2 reads FQGTGA. The V end was cut by 5 bases, the J end by 2 bases, with 16 bases between. This CDR3 contains 16 residues. The CDR3 loop reads CASSPVGGTPYNEQFF. DNA of the CDR3: TGTGCCAGCAGCCCCGTTGGGGGGACCCCCTACAATGAGCAGTTCTTC. Full variable domain (missing parts from reference TRBV7-3 and TRBJ2-1): GAGVSQTPSNKVTEKGKYVELRCDPISGHTALYWYRQSLGQGPEFLIYFQGTGAADDSGLPNDRFFAVRPEGSVSTLKIQRTERGDSAVYLCASSPVGGTPYNEQFFGPGTRLTVL.

This clonotype occurred a few times. This chain links TRBV4-2 with TRBJ2-5; 13 bases are shared with TRBD2. This CDR3 contains 17 residues. Germline CDR1 is LGHNA and CDR2 is YNFKEQ. V lost 0 bases and J lost 4; bases outside the gene matches: 5. The DNA for the CDR3 is TGTGCCAGCAGCCAAGAGCTACTAGCGGGGGGGGTAGAGACCCAGTACTTC. Its translation: CASSQELLAGGVETQYF.

This clonotype has only a few counts. V usage is TRBV5-5 and J usage is TRBJ2-5; TRBD1 agrees at 11 bases. V was pared by 3 bases and J by 5 bases, with 12 bases of the junction left unmatched. The germline gives CDR1 SGHKS, CDR2 YYEKEE (reference sequence). This CDR3 is built from 17 residues. Here the CDR3 reads CASSSNLWTGGRETQYF. The CDR3 nucleotides read TGTGCCAGCAGCTCCAACCTTTGGACAGGGGGCCGTGAGACCCAGTACTTC.

This clonotype has just a few counts. The rearrangement links TRBV20-1 to TRBJ2-5; 7 bases line up with TRBD2. V lost 4 bases, J lost 4 bases, and 6 bases stayed unmatched. In germline, CDR1 is DFQATT, CDR2 SNEGSKA (reference sequence). The CDR3 sequence is 13 residues long. The CDR3 loop reads CSATPTSPETQYF. As DNA, the CDR3 is TGCAGTGCTACCCCGACTAGCCCAGAGACCCAGTACTTC.

There are a few counts of this clonotype. V gene TRBV7-2 combines with J gene TRBJ2-7; D unresolved. Germline CDR1 SGHTA, CDR2 FQGNSA. The V end lost 7 bases, the J end lost 4 bases, and 11 bases lay between the germline ends. The CDR3 is 12 amino acids. The CDR3 DNA sequence: TGTGCCAGCAACAAAAACTCGTACGAGCAGTACTTC. Amino acid sequence: CASNKNSYEQYF.

This chain connects TRBV24-1 to TRBJ1-2; unclear D gene. In germline, CDR1 is KGHDR, CDR2 SFDVKD. The ends were cut back, 1 base at V and 8 bases at J, with 10 bases in the middle. The CDR3 covers 13 residues. DNA for the CDR3: TGTGCCACCAGTGATTTAGAAAGGGAAGGCTACACCTTC. It translates to CATSDLEREGYTF.

The V call is TRBV4-2, the J call TRBJ2-1, with a tentative D call TRBD2 (7 bases). This CDR3 region has 17 residues. Germline V lookup: CDR1 LGHNA, CDR2 YNFKEQ. Trimming shortened V by 0 bases and J by 2 bases, and 14 bases separated the two germline ends. The CDR3 region has the DNA TGTGCCAGCAGCCAAGATTACGGGGGGCCTCCCTACAATGAGCAGTTCTTC. Amino acids: CASSQDYGGPPYNEQFF.

This chain links TRBV12-3 or TRBV12-4 with TRBJ2-2; D is unresolved. The CDR3 is 16 amino acids. Trimming took 0 bases from V and 0 from J, leaving 8 bases between them. The CDR3 loop reads CASSLAVGSNTGELFF. The CDR3 coding sequence is TGTGCCAGCAGTTTAGCGGTGGGTTCGAACACCGGGGAGCTGTTTTTT.

This clonotype was counted only a few times. This chain joins TRBV7-8 and TRBJ2-1, with 8 bases that match TRBD1. This CDR3 comprises 16 residues. Germline assignment: CDR1 SGHVS and CDR2 FQNEAQ. V shed 5 bases and J 4 bases; nucleotides not matched to a gene: 10. The CDR3 protein is CASSAPGTGTYNEQFF. CDR3 nucleotide sequence: TGTGCCAGCAGCGCGCCCGGGACAGGAACATACAATGAGCAGTTCTTC.

There are a few counts of this clonotype. The chain has TRBV11-2 and TRBJ2-7, with 9 bases aligning to TRBD1. Germline CDR1 reads SGHAT; CDR2 reads FQNNGV. The CDR3 runs 15 residues. The junction had 9 bases not matched to a gene; V was cut back by 5 bases and J by 4 bases. This chain's CDR3 is CASSASTGGRYEQYF. The CDR3 DNA reads TGTGCCAGCAGCGCAAGTACAGGGGGCAGGTACGAGCAGTACTTC.

This clonotype was seen more than once but under ten times. The chain is built from TRBV3-1 and TRBJ2-5; D is unclear. Trimming pared 6 bases from V and 7 bases from J, leaving 15 bases between. The germline CDR1 and CDR2 sequences are LGHDT and YNNKEL (reference sequence). The CDR3 consists of 13 residues. The CDR3 DNA follows: TGTGCCAGCAGTCTAATTAACACCGGGACCCAGTACTTC. Protein: CASSLINTGTQYF.

This clonotype has a handful of counts. The rearrangement joins TRBV5-1 to TRBJ2-6; D uncertain. The ends were cut back, 0 bases at V and 1 base at J, with 5 bases in the middle. This CDR3 is 15 amino acids long. In germline, CDR1 is SGHRS, CDR2 YFSETQ. CDR3 DNA: TGCGCCAGCAGCTTGGAGGCTTCTGGGGCCAACGTCCTGACTTTC. Its translation is CASSLEASGANVLTF.

This clonotype was seen a handful of times. The chain couples TRBV12-3 or TRBV12-4 to TRBJ2-7; D may be TRBD1 or TRBD2 (5 bases each). V was clipped by 3 bases and J by 10 bases, with 13 bases between them. CDR3 length: 12 residues. For the CDR3, the DNA is TGTGCCAGCAGTTTTCGGGGCAGTCCCCAGTACTTC. Amino acids: CASSFRGSPQYF.

V gene TRBV9 combines with J gene TRBJ2-3; 7 nucleotides match TRBD1. Trimming took 0 bases from V and 1 from J; bases not matched to a gene: 5. The CDR3 is made up of 16 amino acids. The germline CDR1 and CDR2 sequences are SGDLS and YYNGEE. CDR3 region: CASSVGHRGGTDTQYF. In DNA form, the CDR3 reads TGTGCCAGCAGCGTAGGTCACAGGGGAGGCACAGATACGCAGTATTTT.